Listed below are T cell receptor beta chains from one sample, sequenced in a study of T-cell reconstitution after alpha-beta-depleted transplantation in children. TCRdb independently ran MiXCR on the PCR reads; one entry per CDR3 protein. The sample holds 500,000 to 600,000 distinct CDR3 sequences, approximately 30% seen once. Sequenced material: PBMCs, taken before TCRalphabeta/CD19-depleted stem cell transplant. The source of these receptors is a boy less than two years old with Wiskott-Aldrich syndrome, due to receive a stem cell transplant. Both conserved end residues are part of each CDR3. D genes are given only for firm matches. Clone size is stated in some rows and not others, as once, few, many or a class when expanded.

d_call	clone_size	j_call	v_call	cdr3_nt	cdr3_aa
TRBD2	few	TRBJ2-1	TRBV5-1	TGCGCCAGCAGCTTGGGGACTAGCGAAACCACTGAGCAGTTCTTC	CASSLGTSETTEQFF
TRBD1	.	TRBJ2-5	TRBV29-1	TGCAGCGTTGAAGTTCATGACAGGGACGAGACCCAGTACTTC	CSVEVHDRDETQYF
.	few	TRBJ2-3	TRBV5-1	TGCGCCAGCAGGACAGGCTCGGGCCCAGATACGCAGTATTTT	CASRTGSGPDTQYF
.	few	TRBJ2-2	TRBV27	TGTGCCAGCAGCTCGGGACCCGCGAACACCGGGGAGCTGTTTTTT	CASSSGPANTGELFF
TRBD2	.	TRBJ2-1	TRBV7-2	TGTGCCAGCAGCGTACTAGCGGTAGGGAAAAATGAGCAGTTCTTC	CASSVLAVGKNEQFF
TRBD2	.	TRBJ2-7	TRBV5-1	TGCGCCAGCAGCTTACCGACGACTAGCGGTAAGCAGTACTTC	CASSLPTTSGKQYF
.	.	TRBJ2-1	TRBV20-1	TGCAGTGCTAGATCTATCAGATCCTACAATGAGCAGTTCTTC	CSARSIRSYNEQFF
.	few	TRBJ1-2	TRBV5-1	TGCGCCAGCAGCGCCTACAGGGATGGCTACACCTTC	CASSAYRDGYTF
.	.	TRBJ1-6	TRBV27	TGTGCCAGCACACATGGGGGCAACTATAATTCACCCCTCCACTTT	CASTHGGNYNSPLHF
.	.	TRBJ1-5	TRBV6-1	TGTGCCAGCAGTGAGAGGAAAGGGGTCGGATGGGGCAATCAGCCCCAGCATTTT	CASSERKGVGWGNQPQHF
.	.	TRBJ1-6	TRBV27	TGTGCCAGCAGTTTATCTACGAATCTGGGCCGTAATTCACCCCTCCACTTT	CASSLSTNLGRNSPLHF
.	.	TRBJ2-1	TRBV20-1	TGCAGTGCTAGACTTACTGAGCGGCCCTACAATGAGCAGTTCTTC	CSARLTERPYNEQFF
.	.	TRBJ1-5	TRBV12-3/TRBV12-4	TGTGCCAGCAGTCCCGCATCAGGGGTTCAAAGCAATCAGCCCCAGCATTTT	CASSPASGVQSNQPQHF
TRBD2	.	TRBJ2-1	TRBV24-1	TGTGCCACCAGTGATTCCCTGGGGCGGGAGGGATTCTGGAACAATGAGCAGTTCTTC	CATSDSLGREGFWNNEQFF
.	.	TRBJ2-1	TRBV3-1	TGTGCCAGCAGCCCGGACCGCGATGAGCAGTTCTTC	CASSPDRDEQFF
TRBD2	.	TRBJ2-3	TRBV5-1	TGCGCCAGCAGCTTTGGGACTAGCGGGAGCGACACAGATACGCAGTATTTT	CASSFGTSGSDTDTQYF
TRBD2	.	TRBJ2-1	TRBV19	TGTGCCAGTAGGGGATTGGCGGGAGGACAATTCAATGAGCAGTTCTTC	CASRGLAGGQFNEQFF
TRBD2	.	TRBJ2-1	TRBV6-1	TGTGCCAGCAGGTCCCCTAGCGGGGCCTCCTACAATGAGCAGTTCTTC	CASRSPSGASYNEQFF
.	.	TRBJ2-3	TRBV20-1	TGCAGTGCTAGGGGGACTACAGATACGCAGTATTTT	CSARGTTDTQYF
TRBD1	.	TRBJ1-1	TRBV6-5	TGTGCCAGCAGTTACTTGGGGACAGGGGACACTGAAGCTTTCTTT	CASSYLGTGDTEAFF
.	once	TRBJ2-3	TRBV7-9	TGTGCCAGCAGCTCCGGGCCGGATAGCACAGATACGCAGTATTTC	CASSSGPDSTDTQYF
TRBD2	.	TRBJ2-1	TRBV20-1	TGCAGTGCTAGAGATCCCTGGGGAGGGATGAATGAGCAGTTCTTC	CSARDPWGGMNEQFF
.	.	TRBJ1-4	TRBV5-5	TGTGCCAGCACTTTTTGGACATCTGCAACTAATGAAAAACTGTTTTTT	CASTFWTSATNEKLFF
TRBD1	.	TRBJ2-2	TRBV10-3	TGTGCCATCAGTGAGTCAAATCCGCGACAGGGGGTTTTGGCCGGGGAGCTGTTTTTT	CAISESNPRQGVLAGELFF
.	few	TRBJ2-3	TRBV5-1	TGCGCCAGCAGCTTGGTAGGTGCAGGGCGCACAGATACGCAGTATTTT	CASSLVGAGRTDTQYF
.	once	TRBJ2-3	TRBV9	TGTGCCAGCAGCGTAGCTCCAGATACGCAGTATTTT	CASSVAPDTQYF
TRBD1	few	TRBJ2-7	TRBV24-1	TGTGCCACCAGTGACCCCGGGACAGCCTCCTACGAGCAGTACTTC	CATSDPGTASYEQYF
.	few	TRBJ2-3	TRBV2	TGTGCCAGCAGTGATGTTAGCCGCACAGATACGCAGTATTTT	CASSDVSRTDTQYF
.	.	TRBJ2-2	TRBV3-1	TGTGCCAGCAGCCAAGGAGGGTCCACCGGGGAGCTGTTTTTT	CASSQGGSTGELFF
.	few	TRBJ2-1	TRBV10-2	TGCGCCAGCAGCTCCCTAGCGATCTACAATGAGCAGTTCTTC	CASSSLAIYNEQFF
TRBD1	few	TRBJ2-1	TRBV5-1	TGCGCCAGCAGCTTACCGGGACAGATCTACAATGAGCAGTTCTTC	CASSLPGQIYNEQFF
TRBD2	few	TRBJ2-7	TRBV12-3/TRBV12-4	TGTGCCAGCAGTTTGCTCGGTAGCGGGATCGGCGAGCAGTACTTC	CASSLLGSGIGEQYF
.	.	TRBJ1-2	TRBV12-3/TRBV12-4	TGTGCCAGCAGTTTAGGAGTCAAGGGGCGAGGCTACACCTTC	CASSLGVKGRGYTF
.	.	TRBJ2-1	TRBV10-1	TGCGCCAGCAGGAAGAAGAATGAGCAGTTCTTC	CASRKKNEQFF
.	few	TRBJ2-4	TRBV18	TGTGCCAGCTCACCACCTTGGGGTCGGGACATTCAGTACTTC	CASSPPWGRDIQYF
TRBD2	.	TRBJ2-1	TRBV30	TGTGCCTGGAGTGCAAGACTAGCGGGGCTTTACAATGAGCAGTTCTTC	CAWSARLAGLYNEQFF
.	.	TRBJ1-4	TRBV2	TGTGCCACCCGGGCCGTACGAGGAGAAAAACTGTTTTTT	CATRAVRGEKLFF
TRBD1	few	TRBJ2-2	TRBV5-6	TGTGCCAGCAGCTTGGTGACAGGGGGCGCCACCGGGGAGCTGTTTTTT	CASSLVTGGATGELFF
.	few	TRBJ1-1	TRBV18	TGTGCCAGCTCTCCATCCCCGGAGACTGAAGCTTTCTTT	CASSPSPETEAFF
.	.	TRBJ2-7	TRBV7-3	TGTGCCAGCAGCCCCGGCAGGGGTTCCTACGAGCAGTACTTC	CASSPGRGSYEQYF
.	.	TRBJ1-1	TRBV5-1	TGCGCCAGCAGCTGGACGGGACACCTGACCACTGAAGCTTTCTTT	CASSWTGHLTTEAFF
.	few	TRBJ2-3	TRBV5-6	TGTGCCAGCAGCTTTGATAGCGCCCCAGTGACGCAGTATTTT	CASSFDSAPVTQYF
TRBD2	few	TRBJ2-7	TRBV28	TGTGCCAGCAGCATAGCGGGAGGGCCATCCTACGAGCAGTACTTC	CASSIAGGPSYEQYF
.	few	TRBJ2-7	TRBV27	TGTGCCAGCAGTTTATTCTCCCGATCCCAGGGCCATTACGAGCAGTACTTC	CASSLFSRSQGHYEQYF
TRBD2	many	TRBJ2-3	TRBV20-1	TGCAGTGCTAGCTTAGCGGGAGGGGCAGATACGCAGTATTTT	CSASLAGGADTQYF
TRBD2	.	TRBJ2-3	TRBV7-6	TGTGCCAGCAGCTTAGTAGCGGCGGGAGTGGAAGATACGCAGTATTTT	CASSLVAAGVEDTQYF
.	few	TRBJ2-1	TRBV6-1	TGTGCCAGCAGTCCTATAGACTCATACAATGAGCAGTTCTTC	CASSPIDSYNEQFF
TRBD2	.	TRBJ2-1	TRBV5-1	TGCGCCAGCAGTTCTGGGACTAGCGGGAGGGCCTACCATGAGCAGTTCTTC	CASSSGTSGRAYHEQFF
.	.	TRBJ2-1	TRBV5-1	TGCGCCAGCAGCTCTTACGGGACTGCGATTTACAATGAGCAGTTCTTC	CASSSYGTAIYNEQFF